The rows below give T cell receptor beta chains drawn from one sample of a study of OX40 agonist ivuxolimab in advanced cancers. Using immunoSEQ multiplex PCR, the repertoire was profiled, and TCRdb retains in-frame clones only, with some absent. The table includes fewer than 85,000 clones, roughly 80% detected once. Sequences were derived from CD4+ or CD8+ T cells sorted from blood, sampled in a trial of the OX40 agonist ivuxolimab. These receptors were obtained from an adult with an advanced solid tumor such as melanoma, head and neck, liver or kidney cancer. Both conserved end residues are part of each CDR3. D genes are given only for firm matches. Size is omitted from some rows. Given values are once, few, many or a class for expanded clones.

D gene	CDR3 length	clone size	J gene	V gene	CDR3 protein	CDR3 DNA
TRBD1	16	.	TRBJ2-2	TRBV28	CASRSPTGGNTGELFF	TGTGCCAGCCGATCGCCGACAGGGGGCAACACCGGGGAGCTGTTTTTT
.	17	.	TRBJ1-6	TRBV11-2	CASSRGASSSYNSPLHF	TGTGCCAGCAGCCGGGGGGCCTCAAGCTCCTATAATTCACCCCTCCACTTT
.	17	.	TRBJ1-6	TRBV5-1	CASSWGPPSSYNSPLHF	TGCGCCAGCAGCTGGGGGCCTCCTAGCTCCTATAATTCACCCCTCCACTTT
TRBD2	15	.	TRBJ2-5	TRBV28	CASSPRTSGIETQYF	TGTGCCAGCAGTCCTCGGACTAGCGGGATTGAGACCCAGTACTTC
.	15	.	TRBJ2-2	TRBV18	CASSPTGTNTGELFF	TGTGCCAGCTCACCAACCGGGACGAACACCGGGGAGCTGTTTTTT
TRBD1	17	.	TRBJ2-3	TRBV7-8	CASSSGQGLFLTDTQYF	TGTGCCAGCAGCTCGGGACAGGGGTTATTTCTGACAGATACGCAGTATTTT
.	13	.	TRBJ2-6	TRBV29-1	CSVKTTGANVLTF	TGCAGCGTTAAGACAACCGGGGCCAACGTCCTGACTTTC
.	14	once	TRBJ2-5	TRBV30	CAWSVRGGQETQYF	TGTGCCTGGAGTGTCAGGGGGGGGCAAGAGACCCAGTACTTC
.	18	few	TRBJ2-2	TRBV4-3	CASSQGGAGLANTGELFF	TGCGCCAGCAGCCAAGGGGGCGCGGGCCTCGCGAACACCGGGGAGCTGTTTTTT
.	15	.	TRBJ1-5	TRBV11-2	CASSLGAVLNQPQHF	TGTGCCAGCAGCTTAGGGGCAGTCCTCAATCAGCCCCAGCATTTT
.	11	.	TRBJ2-5	TRBV5-1	CASSLQETQYF	TGCGCCAGCAGCTTGCAAGAGACCCAGTACTTC
.	15	.	TRBJ1-4	TRBV6-5	CASSYSQAANEKLFF	TGTGCCAGCAGTTACTCGCAGGCAGCTAATGAAAAACTGTTTTTT
.	13	.	TRBJ1-1	TRBV4-3	CASSRGQDTEAFF	TGCGCCAGCAGCCGCGGGCAGGACACTGAAGCTTTCTTT
.	16	.	TRBJ1-5	TRBV7-2	CASSSDVGARNQPQHF	TGTGCCAGCAGCTCCGACGTCGGGGCCCGCAATCAGCCCCAGCATTTT
.	16	once	TRBJ2-7	TRBV6-5	CASSYPATAGSYEQYF	TGTGCCAGCAGTTACCCAGCTACGGCGGGTTCTTACGAGCAGTACTTC
.	16	.	TRBJ2-6	TRBV5-5	CASSPEVFSGANVLTF	TGTGCCAGCAGCCCGGAAGTTTTCTCTGGGGCCAACGTCCTGACTTTC
TRBD1	16	.	TRBJ1-1	TRBV5-1	CASSLRTGAGGTEAFF	TGCGCCAGCAGCCTTCGGACAGGGGCAGGGGGAACTGAAGCTTTCTTT
TRBD2	13	.	TRBJ2-5	TRBV5-1	CASSFGLAETQYF	TGCGCCAGCAGCTTTGGACTAGCAGAGACCCAGTACTTC
.	14	.	TRBJ1-5	TRBV2	CASSERRGFQPQHF	TGTGCCAGCAGTGAAAGGCGAGGTTTTCAGCCCCAGCATTTT
.	13	.	TRBJ2-5	TRBV5-5	CASSLPSQETQYF	TGTGCCAGCAGCTTGCCATCCCAAGAGACCCAGTACTTC
.	14	.	TRBJ1-5	TRBV6-1	CASSATGGNQPQHF	TGTGCCAGCAGTGCAACGGGGGGCAATCAGCCCCAGCATTTT
TRBD1	15	many	TRBJ2-7	TRBV25-1	CASSSAGTGDYEQYF	TGTGCCAGCAGTTCCGCCGGGACAGGGGATTACGAGCAGTACTTC
.	16	.	TRBJ1-3	TRBV5-1	CASSAQGPNSGNTIYF	TGCGCCAGCAGCGCGCAGGGGCCGAACTCTGGAAACACCATATATTTT
.	15	.	TRBJ1-5	TRBV19	CASRFLGRINQPQHF	TGTGCCAGTAGATTCCTGGGACGGATTAATCAGCCCCAGCATTTT
TRBD2	19	.	TRBJ2-7	TRBV7-9	CASSPRGRSGRRSSYEQYF	TGTGCCAGCAGCCCCCGGGGGAGAAGCGGGAGGCGCAGCTCCTACGAGCAGTACTTC
.	12	few	TRBJ1-1	TRBV2	CASPDKGTEAFF	TGTGCCAGCCCGGATAAGGGCACTGAAGCTTTCTTT
TRBD1	13	.	TRBJ1-5	TRBV6-1	CAARGVPNQPQHF	TGTGCCGCCAGGGGGGTTCCCAATCAGCCCCAGCATTTT
.	17	.	TRBJ2-3	TRBV19	CASSIIGVLTSTDTQYF	TGTGCCAGTAGTATAATCGGGGTCCTTACTAGCACAGATACGCAGTATTTT